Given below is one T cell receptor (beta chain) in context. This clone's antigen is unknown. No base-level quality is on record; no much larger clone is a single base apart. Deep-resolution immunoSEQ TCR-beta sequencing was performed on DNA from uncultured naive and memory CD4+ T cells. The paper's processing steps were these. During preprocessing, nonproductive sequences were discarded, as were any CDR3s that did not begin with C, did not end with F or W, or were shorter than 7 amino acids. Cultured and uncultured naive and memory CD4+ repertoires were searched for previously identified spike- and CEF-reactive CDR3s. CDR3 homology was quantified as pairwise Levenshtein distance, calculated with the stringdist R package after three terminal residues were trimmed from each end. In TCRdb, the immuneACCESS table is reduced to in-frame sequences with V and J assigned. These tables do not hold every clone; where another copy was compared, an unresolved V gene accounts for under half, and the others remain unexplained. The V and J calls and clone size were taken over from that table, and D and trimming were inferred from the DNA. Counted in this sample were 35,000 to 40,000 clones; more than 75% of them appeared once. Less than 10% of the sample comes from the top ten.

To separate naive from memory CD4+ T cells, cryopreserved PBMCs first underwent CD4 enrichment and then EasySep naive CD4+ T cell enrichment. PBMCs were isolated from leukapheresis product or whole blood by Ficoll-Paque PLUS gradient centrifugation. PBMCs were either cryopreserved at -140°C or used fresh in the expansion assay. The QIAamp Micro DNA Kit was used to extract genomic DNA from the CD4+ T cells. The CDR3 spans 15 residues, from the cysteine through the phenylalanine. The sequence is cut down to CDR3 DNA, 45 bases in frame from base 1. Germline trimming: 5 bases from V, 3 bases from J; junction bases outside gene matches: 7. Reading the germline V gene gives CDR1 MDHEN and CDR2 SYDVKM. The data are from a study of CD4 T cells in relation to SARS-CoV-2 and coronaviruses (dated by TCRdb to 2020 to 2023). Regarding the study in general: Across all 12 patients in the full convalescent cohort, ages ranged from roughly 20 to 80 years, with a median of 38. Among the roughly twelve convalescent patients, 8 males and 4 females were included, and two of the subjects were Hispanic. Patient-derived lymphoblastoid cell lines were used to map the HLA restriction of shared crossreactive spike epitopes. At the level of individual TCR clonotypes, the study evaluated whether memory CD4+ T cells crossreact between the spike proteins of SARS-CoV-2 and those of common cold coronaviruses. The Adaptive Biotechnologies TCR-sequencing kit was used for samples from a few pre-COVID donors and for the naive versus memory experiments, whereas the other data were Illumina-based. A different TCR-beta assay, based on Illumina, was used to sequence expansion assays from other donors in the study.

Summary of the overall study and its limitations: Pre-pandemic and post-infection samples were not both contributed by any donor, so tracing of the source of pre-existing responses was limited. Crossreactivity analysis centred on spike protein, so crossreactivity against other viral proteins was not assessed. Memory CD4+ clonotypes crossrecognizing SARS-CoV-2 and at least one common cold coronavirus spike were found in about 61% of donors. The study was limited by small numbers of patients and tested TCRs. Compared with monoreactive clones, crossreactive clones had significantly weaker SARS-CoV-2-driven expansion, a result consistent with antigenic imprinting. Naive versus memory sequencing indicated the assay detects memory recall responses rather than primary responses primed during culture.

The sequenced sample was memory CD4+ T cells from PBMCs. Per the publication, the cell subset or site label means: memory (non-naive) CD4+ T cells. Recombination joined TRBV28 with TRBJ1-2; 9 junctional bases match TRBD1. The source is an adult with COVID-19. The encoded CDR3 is CASSIMGQGDYGYTF. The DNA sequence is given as TGTGCCAGCAGTATTATGGGACAGGGTGACTATGGCTACACCTTC.